This is a list of T cell receptor beta chains from one sample in a study of OX40 agonist ivuxolimab in advanced cancers. Measured with immunoSEQ multiplex PCR; TCRdb has only the in-frame clones, and not every one. The top ten hold 2.1% of the sample, which has 50,000 to 70,000 clones, 84% seen once. The material was CD4+ or CD8+ T cells sorted from blood, obtained in a trial of the OX40 agonist ivuxolimab. The receptors here all came from an adult with an advanced solid tumor such as melanoma, head and neck, liver or kidney cancer. The CDR3 runs from the conserved cysteine through the conserved F or W. D genes are given only for firm matches. The size field is filled for only some rows; it gives once, few, many or a size class.

size	J	D	V	CDR3	DNA
NA	TRBJ2-3	NA	TRBV19	CASSKGWTLGGDTQYF	TGTGCCAGTAGTAAGGGATGGACGCTTGGGGGAGATACGCAGTATTTT
NA	TRBJ2-7	TRBD1	TRBV28	CASLRTGDAYEQYF	TGTGCCAGCCTGAGGACAGGGGATGCATACGAGCAGTACTTC
once	TRBJ2-1	NA	TRBV18	CASSFGSGAYNEQFF	TGTGCCAGCTCGTTCGGCTCAGGTGCTTACAATGAGCAGTTCTTC
NA	TRBJ1-6	NA	TRBV11-2	CASSPAAGLNSPLHF	TGTGCCAGCAGCCCCGCCGCAGGTCTTAATTCACCCCTCCACTTT
NA	TRBJ1-1	NA	TRBV4-2	CASSLDTGAEAFF	TGTGCCAGCAGCTTGGATACAGGAGCTGAAGCTTTCTTT
NA	TRBJ2-1	TRBD2	TRBV12-5	CASASSGSSYNEQFF	TGTGCTAGTGCCAGTAGCGGGTCTTCCTACAATGAGCAGTTCTTC
NA	TRBJ2-2	NA	TRBV11-1	CASSFQQGIGELFF	TGTGCCAGCAGCTTTCAGCAGGGAATCGGGGAGCTGTTTTTT
NA	TRBJ2-1	TRBD2	TRBV9	CASSVELAGRGEQFF	TGTGCCAGCAGCGTAGAACTAGCGGGAAGAGGTGAGCAGTTCTTC
once	TRBJ2-5	TRBD1	TRBV5-6	CASSLPGTGGETQYF	TGTGCCAGCAGCTTGCCCGGGACAGGGGGCGAGACCCAGTACTTC
NA	TRBJ2-7	TRBD2	TRBV5-6	CASSFGGSPYEQYF	TGTGCCAGCAGCTTCGGCGGGAGCCCCTACGAGCAGTACTTC
NA	TRBJ2-1	NA	TRBV6-5	CASSYSYEQFF	TGTGCCAGCAGTTACTCTTATGAGCAGTTCTTC
NA	TRBJ2-7	NA	TRBV6-1	CASRERPTYEQYF	TGTGCCAGCAGGGAACGCCCGACCTACGAGCAGTACTTC
NA	TRBJ1-5	TRBD1	TRBV7-8	CASSLGRTDRGSQPQHF	TGTGCCAGCAGCCTAGGGCGAACGGACAGGGGTTCTCAGCCCCAGCATTTT
NA	TRBJ1-5	NA	TRBV11-2	CASERGQNSNQPQHF	TGTGCCAGCGAGCGGGGACAAAATAGCAATCAGCCCCAGCATTTT
NA	TRBJ1-2	NA	TRBV19	CASRGGVSNYGYTF	TGTGCCAGTAGAGGGGGAGTTTCTAACTATGGCTACACCTTC
few	TRBJ1-3	TRBD1	TRBV9	CASSVVGTGMFSSGNTIYF	TGTGCCAGCAGCGTAGTAGGGACAGGGATGTTCTCCTCTGGAAACACCATATATTTT
NA	TRBJ2-3	TRBD2	TRBV6-4	CASSDQAGGADTQYF	TGTGCCAGCAGTGACCAAGCGGGAGGGGCAGATACGCAGTATTTT
NA	TRBJ1-1	NA	TRBV2	CASSPLTMGTEAFF	TGTGCCAGCAGTCCCCTAACAATGGGCACTGAAGCTTTCTTT
NA	TRBJ2-7	NA	TRBV5-1	CASSKREGVGYYEQYF	TGCGCCAGCAGTAAAAGAGAGGGAGTGGGGTACTACGAGCAGTACTTC
NA	TRBJ2-1	NA	TRBV5-4	CASSLEGVRNEQFF	TGTGCCAGCAGCTTGGAAGGGGTAAGAAATGAGCAGTTCTTC
NA	TRBJ1-2	TRBD1	TRBV7-2	CASSLAPTGVSAYTF	TGTGCCAGCAGCTTAGCACCCACAGGGGTTAGTGCATACACCTTC
NA	TRBJ2-7	NA	TRBV30	CAWTQPQAITYEQYF	TGTGCCTGGACCCAACCCCAGGCTATAACCTACGAGCAGTACTTC
NA	TRBJ2-3	TRBD2	TRBV6-1	CASSASTTSGTSTDTQYF	TGTGCCAGCAGTGCCTCAACGACTAGCGGGACTAGCACAGATACGCAGTATTTT
once	TRBJ2-3	NA	TRBV2	CASSDVAATDTQYF	TGTGCCAGCAGTGACGTAGCGGCCACAGATACGCAGTATTTT
few	TRBJ2-5	TRBD1	TRBV9	CASSLRTGGAGETQYF	TGTGCCAGCAGCCTTCGGACAGGGGGCGCCGGGGAGACCCAGTACTTC
NA	TRBJ2-1	NA	TRBV29-1	CSAGGHNEQFF	TGCAGCGCCGGGGGCCACAATGAGCAGTTCTTC
NA	TRBJ2-1	TRBD2	TRBV2	CASIGAGGPGYNEQFF	TGTGCCAGCATTGGAGCGGGGGGGCCAGGATACAATGAGCAGTTCTTC
NA	TRBJ2-3	NA	TRBV29-1	CSVSGRQGLTDTQYF	TGCAGCGTATCGGGACGACAGGGACTAACAGATACGCAGTATTTT
NA	TRBJ1-1	NA	TRBV7-2	CASSFSAEAFF	TGTGCCAGCAGCTTTTCCGCTGAAGCTTTCTTT
few	TRBJ1-5	NA	TRBV9	CASSKDESNQPQHF	TGTGCCAGCAGCAAAGACGAGAGCAATCAGCCCCAGCATTTT
medium-sized	TRBJ2-7	TRBD1	TRBV18	CASSRTGDHEQYF	TGTGCCAGCTCGAGGACAGGGGATCACGAGCAGTACTTC
NA	TRBJ2-3	NA	TRBV6-1	CASSFAALTAATQYF	TGTGCCAGCTCTTTCGCTGCCCTAACGGCGGCTACGCAGTATTTT
NA	TRBJ2-7	TRBD2	TRBV11-2	CASSLGASGGYEQYF	TGTGCCAGCAGCCTAGGGGCTAGCGGGGGCTACGAGCAGTACTTC
NA	TRBJ1-6	NA	TRBV19	CASSGVQRNSPLHF	TGTGCCAGTAGTGGTGTCCAGAGAAATTCACCCCTCCACTTT
NA	TRBJ2-5	NA	TRBV4-1	CASSPGGRETQYF	TGCGCCAGCAGCCCAGGGGGGAGGGAGACCCAGTACTTC
NA	TRBJ2-1	TRBD2	TRBV6-1	CASSARAGGFNEQFF	TGTGCCAGCAGTGCTCGAGCGGGGGGCTTCAATGAGCAGTTCTTC
medium-sized	TRBJ1-6	NA	TRBV28	CASSLGQGPTNSPLHF	TGTGCCAGCAGTTTGGGGCAGGGCCCTACTAATTCACCCCTCCACTTT
NA	TRBJ2-1	NA	TRBV10-1	CASSDGGTAPNEQFF	TGCGCCAGCAGTGATGGCGGGACCGCCCCCAATGAGCAGTTCTTC
few	TRBJ2-2	TRBD1	TRBV18	CASSRQGQGTGELFF	TGTGCCAGCTCACGACAGGGGCAGGGCACCGGGGAGCTGTTTTTT